This TCR beta chain was documented in a study of response to subunit inactivated influenza vaccine. General study results and limits: With each seasonal influenza vaccination, the authors suggested, few new T cells are recruited.

This clonotype was detected only a few times. The antigen remains unidentified. With V trimmed by 5 bases and J by 4 bases, 8 bases remained unmatched. The CDR3 runs 16 residues. In germline, CDR1 is SGHAT, CDR2 FQNNGV. TCRdb re-called the RT-PCR reads through MiXCR, storing one row per CDR3 protein. The table shows approximately 530,000 distinct CDR3 sequences, with 7.6% occurring only once. The source was PBMCs from blood, collected less than 25 months after vaccination. The genes are TRBV11-2 and TRBJ2-1; 10 nucleotides match TRBD2. This receptor was taken from a man between 50 and 75 years old who received an inactivated influenza vaccine. CDR3 protein: CASSPSPSGGYNEQFF. CDR3 nucleotide sequence: TGTGCCAGCAGCCCCTCACCTAGCGGGGGATACAATGAGCAGTTCTTC.